One and the same sample provided the 12 T cell receptor beta chains below, sequenced in a study of cytomegalovirus exposure and HLA in healthy donors. Profiling relied on immunoSEQ multiplex PCR, and the TCRdb table lists in-frame clones only, not all of them. The sample comprises 150,000 to 200,000 clones, roughly 86% of which are singletons, and over 9% rests with the top ten. The sample taken for sequencing was PBMCs. The receptors shown here come from a woman under 30 in good health and CMV-seropositive.

This clone showed up just once. This rearrangement joins TRBV7-3 to TRBJ2-1; D gene uncertain. Per the germline V gene, CDR1 is SGHTA and CDR2 is FQGTGA. Trimming took off 4 bases at V and 0 bases at J, with 13 bases between the two ends. The length of the CDR3 is 16 residues. CDR3 in DNA: TGTGCCAGCAGCTCCAGGAAAGGAAGCTCCTACAATGAGCAGTTCTTC. Translating it yields CASSSRKGSSYNEQFF.

The gene calls are TRBV28 and TRBJ1-2; TRBD1 matches 7 bases. The CDR3 contains 12 residues. Looked up from germline, CDR1 is MDHEN and CDR2 is SYDVKM. The junction had 4 bases not matched to a gene; V was cut back by 4 bases and J by 8 bases. CDR3 sequence (DNA): TGTGCCAGCAGTTACAGGGGTAGCGGCTACACCTTC. Protein sequence: CASSYRGSGYTF.

The CDR3: CAISGTSGIDTQYF. The DNA for the CDR3 is TGTGCCATCAGCGGGACTAGCGGGATAGATACGCAGTATTTT. The chain joins TRBV10-3 to TRBJ2-3, with 13 bases identical to TRBD2. The J segment lost 5 bases and the V segment lost 6 bases, leaving 2 bases of the junction unmatched. CDR3 length: 14 amino acids. CDR1 is ENHRY and CDR2 is SYGVKD in the germline V gene.

The chain uses TRBV18 and TRBJ2-3, with 12 bases identical to TRBD2. Germline V gene lookup returns CDR1 KGHSH and CDR2 LQKENI. This CDR3 is 15 amino acids long. Trimming took 4 bases from V and 3 from J; bases not matched to a gene: 2. CDR3 loop: CASSRLAGVTDTQYF. The CDR3 DNA reads TGTGCCAGCTCACGACTAGCGGGAGTGACAGATACGCAGTATTTT.

The rearrangement uses TRBV6-5 and TRBJ2-7; weak D call: TRBD2 (6 bases). Per germline, CDR1 MNHEY and CDR2 SVGAGI. The V and J ends lost 6 bases and 6 bases respectively, with 15 bases between them. The CDR3 extends over 13 amino acids. The CDR3 is CASRAEGPGEQYF. As DNA, the CDR3 is TGTGCCAGCAGGGCGGAGGGCCCCGGCGAGCAGTACTTC.

V is TRBV19 and J is TRBJ2-5, with 9 nucleotides matching TRBD1. V gave up 6 bases and J gave up 5 bases; unmatched junction bases: 10. Germline assignment: CDR1 LNHDA and CDR2 SQIVND (reference sequence). This CDR3 is built from 15 residues. CDR3 DNA: TGTGCCAGTAGCAGACAGGGGGTCGGCCGGGAGACCCAGTACTTC. It encodes CASSRQGVGRETQYF.

The chain employs TRBV19 and TRBJ2-7, with TRBD1 matching over 12 bases. After removal of 10 bases from V and 4 bases from J, the junction contained 14 bases not matched to a gene. Germline assignment: CDR1 LNHDA and CDR2 SQIVND (reference sequence). This CDR3 contains 16 residues. The CDR3 region is CATGRDRGPSGYEQYF. DNA for the CDR3: TGTGCCACCGGTCGGGACAGGGGGCCATCGGGGTACGAGCAGTACTTC.

The gene calls are TRBV27 and TRBJ2-2; 11 nucleotides line up with TRBD2. The length of the CDR3 is 16 residues. Germline CDR1 and CDR2: MNHEY and SMNVEV (reference sequence). With 6 bases clipped from V and 9 bases from J, the junction kept 12 bases outside the gene matches. CDR3 residues: CASSSKALAGVRELFF. The CDR3, as DNA: TGTGCCAGCAGCTCAAAGGCACTAGCGGGGGTTCGGGAGCTGTTTTTT.

The chain joins TRBV6-5 to TRBJ2-7; TRBD2 aligns across 10 bases. CDR1 and CDR2 (germline): MNHEY, SVGAGI. CDR3 length equals 14 residues. The J segment lost 7 bases and the V segment lost 2 bases, leaving 5 bases of the junction unmatched. CDR3 sequence: CASSYETSGREQYF. The CDR3 nucleotides are TGTGCCAGCAGTTACGAGACTAGCGGGCGGGAGCAGTACTTC.

This chain uses TRBV27 with TRBJ1-2, with no clear D. The V gene lost 4 bases and the J gene lost 0 bases, with 9 bases spanning the gap. This CDR3 comprises 14 residues. Germline CDR1 MNHEY, CDR2 SMNVEV (reference sequence). CDR3 protein: CASSSPTANYGYTF. The CDR3 DNA reads TGTGCCAGCAGTTCCCCCACGGCTAACTATGGCTACACCTTC.

The chain recombines TRBV9 with TRBJ2-7; D might be TRBD1 (5 bases). CDR3 length: 14 residues. Trimming took off 0 bases at V and 2 bases at J, with 9 bases between the two ends. Germline V gene lookup returns CDR1 SGDLS and CDR2 YYNGEE. As DNA, the CDR3 is TGTGCCAGCAGCGTAGCCCAGGGCCCCTACGAGCAGTACTTC. It translates to CASSVAQGPYEQYF.

The rearrangement joins TRBV9 to TRBJ2-3; 11 bases align to TRBD2. V lost 3 bases, J lost 2 bases, and 8 bases stayed unmatched. Germline lookup yields CDR1 SGDLS and CDR2 YYNGEE. The CDR3 loop spans 17 amino acids. In DNA form, the CDR3 reads TGTGCCAGCAGCGATACCGGGACTAGCGGATTCACAGATACGCAGTATTTT. Protein sequence: CASSDTGTSGFTDTQYF.